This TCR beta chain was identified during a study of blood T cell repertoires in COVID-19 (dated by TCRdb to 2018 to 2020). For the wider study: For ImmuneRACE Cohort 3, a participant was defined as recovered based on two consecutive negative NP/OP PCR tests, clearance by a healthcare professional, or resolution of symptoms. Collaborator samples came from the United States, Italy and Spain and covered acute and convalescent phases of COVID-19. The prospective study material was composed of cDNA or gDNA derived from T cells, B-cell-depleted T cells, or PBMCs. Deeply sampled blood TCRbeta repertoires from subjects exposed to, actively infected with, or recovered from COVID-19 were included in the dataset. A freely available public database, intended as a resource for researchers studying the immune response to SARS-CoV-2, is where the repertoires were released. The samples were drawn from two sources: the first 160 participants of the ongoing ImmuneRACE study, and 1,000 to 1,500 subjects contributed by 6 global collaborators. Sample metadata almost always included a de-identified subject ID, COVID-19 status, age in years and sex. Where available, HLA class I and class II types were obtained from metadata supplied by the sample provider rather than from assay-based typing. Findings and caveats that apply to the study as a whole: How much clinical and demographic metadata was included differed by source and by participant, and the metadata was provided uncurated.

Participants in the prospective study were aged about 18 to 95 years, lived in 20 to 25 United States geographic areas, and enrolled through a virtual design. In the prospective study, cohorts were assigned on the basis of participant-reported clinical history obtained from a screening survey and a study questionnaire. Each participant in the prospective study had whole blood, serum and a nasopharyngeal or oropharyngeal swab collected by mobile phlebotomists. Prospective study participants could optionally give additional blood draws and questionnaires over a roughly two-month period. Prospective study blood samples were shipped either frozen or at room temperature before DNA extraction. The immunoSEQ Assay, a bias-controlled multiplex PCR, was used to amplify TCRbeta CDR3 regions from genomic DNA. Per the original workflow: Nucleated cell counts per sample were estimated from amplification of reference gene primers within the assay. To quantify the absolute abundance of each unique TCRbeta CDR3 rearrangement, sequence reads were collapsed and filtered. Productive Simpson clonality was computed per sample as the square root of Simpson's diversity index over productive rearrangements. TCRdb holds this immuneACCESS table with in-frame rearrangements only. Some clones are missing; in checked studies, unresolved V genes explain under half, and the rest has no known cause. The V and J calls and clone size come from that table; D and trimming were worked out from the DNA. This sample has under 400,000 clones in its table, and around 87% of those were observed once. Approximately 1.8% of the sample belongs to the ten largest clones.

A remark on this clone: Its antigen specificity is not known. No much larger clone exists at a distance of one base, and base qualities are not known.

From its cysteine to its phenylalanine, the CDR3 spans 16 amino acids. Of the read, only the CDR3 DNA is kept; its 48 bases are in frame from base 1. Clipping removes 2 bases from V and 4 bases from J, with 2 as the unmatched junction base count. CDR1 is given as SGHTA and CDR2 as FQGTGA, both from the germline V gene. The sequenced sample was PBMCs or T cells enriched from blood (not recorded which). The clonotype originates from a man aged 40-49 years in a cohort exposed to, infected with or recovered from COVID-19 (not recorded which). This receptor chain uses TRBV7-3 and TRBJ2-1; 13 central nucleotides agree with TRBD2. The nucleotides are TGTGCCAGCAGCTTACAACTAGCGGGAGGGTACAATGAGCAGTTCTTC. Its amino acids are CASSLQLAGGYNEQFF.